The 24 T cell receptor beta chains below all came from one sample that was sequenced in a study of T cells expressing NK-cell markers. TCRdb reanalyzed the 5' RACE reads and collapses them to one entry per CDR3 protein, without DNA. The sample totals around 280,000 distinct CDR3 sequences. Sequencing was performed on blood T cells: a sorted CD56 or NKG2C T cell subset, CD4+ or CD8+ T cells, or bulk PBMC T cells (not recorded which). The receptors were sampled from a man aged 18 to 29 in good health.

This CDR3 reads CASSQPGLVSYNEQFF. The rearrangement joins TRBV5-6 to TRBJ2-1; TCRdb's D call, TRBD2, is unchecked because there is no DNA. The CDR3 is 16 amino acids. Germline-derived CDR1 and CDR2 are SGHDT and YYEEEE.

CDR3 sequence: CSAKTGGKNEQFF. The rearrangement links TRBV20-1 to TRBJ2-1; lacking DNA, the TRBD1 call made by TCRdb goes unchecked. The CDR3 is made up of 13 amino acids. Germline assignment: CDR1 DFQATT and CDR2 SNEGSKA (reference sequence).

The chain links TRBV6-5 to TRBJ1-5; the D call of TRBD1 rests on TCRdb alone, since no DNA is present to check it. Germline values: CDR1 MNHEY, CDR2 SVGAGI. CDR3 length: 18 amino acids. CDR3 sequence: CASSYSGSFWGALGPQHF.

The chain is built from TRBV19 and TRBJ2-3. The CDR3 is made up of 13 amino acids. The germline V gene encodes CDR1 LNHDA and CDR2 SQIVND (reference sequence). The CDR3 loop reads CASRTQPTDTQYF.

This chain uses TRBV29-1 with TRBJ2-4; lacking DNA, the TRBD1 call made by TCRdb goes unchecked. Per the germline V gene, CDR1 is SQVTM and CDR2 is ANQGSEA. The CDR3 is 14 residues long. CDR3 amino acids: CSVGMDSAKNIQYF.

V and J are TRBV11-2 and TRBJ2-1; TCRdb returns TRBD1, unconfirmable since there is no DNA. The CDR3 runs to 16 residues. Germline V gene lookup returns CDR1 SGHAT and CDR2 FQNNGV. CDR3 protein: CASSSVGGRSYNEQFF.

The chain joins TRBV10-3 to TRBJ1-5. Germline V gene data show CDR1 as ENHRY and CDR2 as SYGVKD. This CDR3 comprises 14 residues. The CDR3 here is CAISEGGPSQPQHF.

The V gene is TRBV7-9, the J gene TRBJ2-1; TCRdb calls TRBD2, which cannot be checked without DNA. The CDR3 consists of 16 residues. Germline V CDR1 and CDR2: SEHNR, FQNEAQ (reference sequence). This CDR3 is CASSLRTSSFYHEQFF.

The CDR3 loop is CASVKGSANTEAFF. The chain employs TRBV12-3 or TRBV12-4 and TRBJ1-1. The CDR3 runs to 14 residues.

The chain has TRBV27 and TRBJ2-1; the D call from TCRdb, TRBD2, cannot be confirmed without DNA. The CDR3 loop spans 16 amino acids. Germline values: CDR1 MNHEY, CDR2 SMNVEV (reference sequence). Here the CDR3 reads CASTKLAGGPGNEQFF.

The chain employs TRBV5-5 and TRBJ1-1; without DNA, the TCRdb call of TRBD1 cannot be checked. The V gene's germline CDR1 is SGHKS and CDR2 YYEKEE (reference sequence). The CDR3 has 14 residues. CDR3 region: CASSLRRGDTEAFF.

V usage is TRBV10-3 and J usage is TRBJ1-2. CDR1 is ENHRY and CDR2 is SYGVKD in the germline V gene. The CDR3 is made up of 14 amino acids. The CDR3 protein is CAISPGRDYYGYTF.

This chain links TRBV7-8 with TRBJ2-1; no DNA is available, so the TRBD1 call from TCRdb remains unchecked. Germline loops: CDR1 SGHVS, CDR2 FQNEAQ. The CDR3 spans 18 residues. The CDR3 here is CASSIWGQVGALRDEQFF.

The chain's CDR3 is CAISEKGSGSKTQYF. This rearrangement joins TRBV10-3 to TRBJ2-5; TCRdb indicates TRBD2, and absent DNA this call remains unverified. This CDR3 contains 15 residues. CDR1 is ENHRY and CDR2 is SYGVKD in the germline V gene.

The chain is built from TRBV12-3 or TRBV12-4 and TRBJ2-5; the TCRdb call, TRBD2, lacks DNA for checking. CDR3 length: 16 amino acids. The CDR3 here is CASSINLAATQETQYF.

The rearrangement joins TRBV12-3 or TRBV12-4 to TRBJ2-4; the TRBD2 assignment by TCRdb is unverifiable without DNA. The CDR3 contains 17 residues. CDR3 protein: CASSLAFSGTFKNIQYF.

V usage is TRBV3-1 and J usage is TRBJ1-1; TCRdb indicates TRBD1, and absent DNA this call remains unverified. There are 14 residues in the CDR3. From germline, CDR1 is LGHDT and CDR2 YNNKEL (reference sequence). Here the CDR3 reads CASSHVTGDAEAFF.

The chain has TRBV27 and TRBJ2-5; the TRBD2 assignment by TCRdb is unverifiable without DNA. This CDR3 has 15 amino acids. Germline CDR1 and CDR2: MNHEY and SMNVEV (reference sequence). The CDR3 here is CASSLFLAGEGTQYF.

The chain joins TRBV7-6 to TRBJ2-4; the D gene TCRdb calls, TRBD1, cannot be checked with no DNA. This CDR3 is built from 14 residues. Germline V lookup: CDR1 SGHVS, CDR2 FNYEAQ. The CDR3 sequence: CASSQGDRGNIQYF.

The rearrangement uses TRBV4-2 and TRBJ2-3. Per the germline V gene, CDR1 is LGHNA and CDR2 is YNFKEQ. The CDR3 extends over 14 amino acids. CDR3 loop: CASSQSAAADTQYF.

V gene TRBV6-1 combines with J gene TRBJ1-2; TCRdb reports TRBD1, a call that lacks DNA to check it against. The CDR3 spans 15 residues. Germline V gene data show CDR1 as MNHNS and CDR2 as SASEGT. CDR3: CASTPGRILRYGYTF.

The rearrangement joins TRBV28 to TRBJ2-5. This CDR3 is 14 amino acids long. Germline values: CDR1 MDHEN, CDR2 SYDVKM. Here the CDR3 reads CASSSTLYQETQYF.

The rearrangement uses TRBV29-1 and TRBJ1-2; TCRdb picks TRBD1, but there is no DNA to check that call. Germline CDR1 and CDR2: SQVTM and ANQGSEA. This CDR3 has 13 amino acids. CDR3 sequence: CSGSQGRNYGYTF. Complete variable domain (other parts from reference TRBV29-1 and TRBJ1-2): SAVISQKPSRDICQRGTSLTIQCQVDSQVTMMFWYRQQPGQSLTLIATANQGSEATYESGFVIDKFPISRPNLTFSTLTVSNMSPEDSSIYLCSGSQGRNYGYTFGSGTRLTVV.

This sequence joins TRBV20-1 and TRBJ2-5; lacking DNA, the TRBD2 call made by TCRdb goes unchecked. The CDR3 is made up of 14 amino acids. Germline V gene sequence: CDR1 DFQATT, CDR2 SNEGSKA (reference sequence). CDR3 amino acids: CSATYAGGLETQYF.